The source of this TCR beta chain is a study of cytomegalovirus exposure and HLA in healthy donors (dated by TCRdb to 2016 to 2017). Study-level background: According to an earlier analysis of around 600 of the donors, some 170 million T cells yielded 95 million to 140 million unique TCR beta sequences and 250 to 350 Gb of sequence data. Among the roughly 400 genotyped donors, approximately 82% belonged to the genetic ancestry cluster associated with self-reported Caucasian donors. Both class I and class II loci were covered by HLA typing, at four-digit resolution. Typing coverage differed by locus: A, B, C, DRB1 and DQB1 were typed in roughly 620-640 donors, DQA1 in about 550, DPA1 in around 610, and DPB1 in just under 480. The aim of the study was to test whether cataloging public T cell receptors could identify signatures of past pathogen exposure. The study used immunosequencing to profile the T cell repertoires of 666 subjects and linked those repertoires to cytomegalovirus serostatus. A later genetic analysis used genome-wide SNP genotypes for 398 of the 666 donors, treating that subset as a discovery cohort. Approximately 300 gigabases of sequencing data and around 87 million unique TCR sequences were included in an early release covering roughly 600 HLA-typed donors. All discovery cohort repertoires had been generated using a single sequencing platform. On average, 235,054 unique TCR beta nucleotide sequences were sequenced per donor among several hundred genotyped donors of the cohort, with 15% to 20% of those sequences being non-productive. Besides the first cohort of approximately 670 subjects, a separate validation cohort made up of roughly 120 different subjects was used. The study combined high-throughput TCR immunosequencing, statistical association of individual TCRs with disease status, and machine learning to predict cytomegalovirus infection status. A later analysis re-analyzed previously published TCR beta repertoires from hundreds of donors and added high-resolution HLA genotyping to study TCR occurrence patterns. Donor age, sex, ethnicity and CMV serostatus were compiled together with the repertoire data. In an earlier analysis of over 550 of the donors, high-throughput TCR beta sequencing was used to judge whether each TCR beta V gene segment behaved as functional or pseudogenic. In the later analysis, no new phenotypic data were used to find candidate immune exposures; instead, reliance was placed on TCR beta sequences and their occurrence across donors. Five DR-DQ haplotypes were handled as single units for association and clustering because linkage in the cohort was strong.

The cohort was made up of about 610 healthy bone marrow donors. At the time of sampling, every cohort member was nominally healthy, though immune exposures that went unrecorded were likely present. The donor tested CMV seropositive, placing the donor among the 290 or so seropositive members of the cohort. A peripheral blood sample was collected from each donor, and TCR beta sequencing was performed on peripheral blood mononuclear cells. Genomic DNA extraction from the blood cell samples was performed with the Qiagen DNeasy Blood Extraction Kit. Reading the germline V gene (reference sequence) gives CDR1 MNHEY and CDR2 SMNVEV. Trimming costs V 2 bases and J 6 bases, and their ends lie 11 bases apart. Inclusive of the bounding cysteine and phenylalanine, the CDR3 is 14 residues long. The DNA shown is the 42-base CDR3, in frame from base 1. This clone has just a few counts. Its cognate antigen has yet to be identified. Per-base quality was not reported, and no clone a single base away is much larger than it.

Libraries were built with the immunoSEQ multiplex PCR assay. The multiplex PCR relied on a mix of 60 forward primers for TCR Vbeta segments and 13 reverse primers for TCR Jbeta segments. The CDR3 region of rearranged TCR beta genes was amplified from genomic DNA with a multiplex PCR assay. Amplified TCR beta libraries were sequenced as 87-base-pair reads on the Illumina HiSeq System. Processing in the source paper ran as follows. In a later analysis, 80 million or so unique TCR beta chains were counted across the 500 to 850 repertoires, and around 11 million of these chains were shared by at least two donors. Raw reads were error-corrected and collapsed into unique sequences by a nearest-neighbor algorithm in which closely related sequences were merged to remove PCR and sequencing errors. V, D and J gene segments were assigned by aligning CDR3 sequences to IMGT reference sequences. For a sequence to be retained, a match of at least six nucleotides was required to both a V gene segment and a J gene segment. Rearrangements were called productive when the CDR3 lacked stop codons and stayed in frame with V and J; all others were non-productive. Following IMGT convention, CDR3 was defined as the stretch from the second conserved V-encoded cysteine to the conserved J-encoded phenylalanine. The earlier analysis of 550 to 650 of the donors excluded any sequence lacking an unambiguous match to a single V gene segment. In an earlier analysis of approximately 500 of the donors, a V segment was called functional when productive rearrangements were above 56.7%, and segregating when the standard deviation between donors exceeded 5%. A statistical classification framework was developed to diagnose cytomegalovirus status using the catalog of TCR beta chain sequences. V and J gene assignment, in a later analysis, came from comparing TCR nucleotide sequences with IMGT/GENE-DB human TR gene sequences. Using the TCRdist pipeline, a later analysis assigned CDR3 sequences along with most-parsimonious VDJ recombination scenarios. In a later analysis, each TCR beta chain was defined by its CDR3 amino acid sequence together with its V-gene family, and reads lacking a unique V-gene family were excluded. To address suspected cross-contamination and a sequencing artifact, a later analysis removed roughly 580 highly shared, low-generation-probability nucleotide sequences. In a later analysis, a clonal expansion index was calculated for each public chain from normalized within-repertoire ranks of inferred template counts. In a later analysis, generation probabilities were computed with a VDJ recombination model fitted to out-of-frame rearrangements, and the resulting probabilities were checked against IGoR. In a later analysis, TCR-TCR, TCR-HLA and TCR-CMV co-occurrence was scored with hypergeometric tests, and a repertoire-size bias correction was applied to TCR pairs. In a later analysis, false discovery rates were estimated by permuting HLA or CMV assignments 20 times. A later analysis grouped co-occurring TCRs with DBSCAN, adding TCRdist sequence similarity when clustering within HLA-allele-positive subsets. For co-occurrence clustering, repertoires with fewer than 30,000 or more than 120,000 public chains were excluded, along with roughly 5 repertoires with anomalous nucleotide sharing. TCRdb provides this immuneACCESS table in a form limited to in-frame rearrangements. Some clones are lacking; in checked studies, under half of them reflect an unresolved V gene, and why the rest are absent is not known. V and J calls and clone size are copied from that table; D and trimming were computed from the DNA. The sample profile shows about 110,000 clones; about three quarters of them were found once. Roughly 6.5% of the sample belongs to the ten largest clones.

Beyond this particular receptor, the publication reports: According to a later genetic analysis, donors in an Asian-associated ancestry cluster had fewer N-insertions in productive TCRs than the approximately 670-donor mean. In a later analysis, the rate of TCR association differed among HLA loci, with DRB1 alleles having the most associated TCRs and HLA-C alleles having the fewest. In this cohort, only TCR beta chains were sequenced, and detectable features were limited by the absence of alpha or paired-chain data. Several of the top co-occurrence clusters appeared to be linked to parvovirus B19, influenza, CMV and Epstein-Barr virus, according to a later analysis. A cluster of highly shared sequence variants was judged likely to represent a technical artifact of the sequencing pipeline. Correlated functional status among segregating V segments might reflect linkage disequilibrium, but an unknown experimental factor could not be ruled out. In vitro tests confirmed that a few of the cytomegalovirus-associated TCR beta chains recognize cytomegalovirus antigens. For the cohort, immune exposure information was limited to CMV serostatus. Sequencing depth was assumed to be roughly uniform across donors in the presence/absence analyses, though that assumption may not hold. At a false discovery rate of 0.05, a later analysis linked some 18,000 TCR beta sequences to specific HLA alleles. The authors suggested that the approach could potentially be generalized to other disease states and immunological phenotypes. When HLA alleles, especially DR and DQ, strongly co-occurred, TCR associations were difficult to assign to individual alleles. In a later analysis, most CMV-associated TCR beta chains were found to appear HLA-restricted, with HLA associations seemingly driven largely by CMV exposure. A further reported finding was that TCR beta sequences accurately predicted the HLA-A and HLA-B alleles for most subjects in the first cohort. Because HLA typing was missing for some donors at each locus, association tests included only the typed subset. Some IMGT-functional V segments, including TRBV6-2 and TRBV6-3, could not be distinguished by the 87-base-pair reads and were therefore excluded. The earlier analysis of approximately 560 of the donors excluded roughly 16 rarely observed V segments, including chromosome 9 orphons, because counts were too low. The classifier was reported to diagnose cytomegalovirus status with high specificity and sensitivity in both the original and validation cohorts. The study gave a list of more than 150 TCR beta chains associated with cytomegalovirus. In a later genetic analysis, a missense DCLRE1C variant was associated with V-gene and J-gene trimming of TCR beta chains, and the association was replicated in an independent cohort. Most TCR sequences were observed very rarely across donors, whereas some public TCRs were present in many individuals. Broadly in line with IMGT annotations, most TCR beta V segments showed up in productive rearrangements about 87% or about 30% of the time in an earlier analysis of several hundred of the donors. In a later analysis, HLA-associated TCR beta chains were found to be more clonally expanded and to have lower generation probabilities than equally common non-associated chains.

Sequencing was done on a sample of PBMCs. The clonotype originates from a woman aged 50 to 60 in good health and CMV-seropositive. The sequence joins TRBV27 to TRBJ2-1, with the identity of the D gene unclear. The nucleotides are TGTGCCAGCAGTTTAGTGGATCGGGTCAATGAGCAGTTCTTC. This codes for CASSLVDRVNEQFF.